This note documents a single T cell receptor (beta chain) sequence. This record belongs to a study of blood T cell repertoires in COVID-19. Looking at the study overall: From T cells, B-cell-depleted T cells, or PBMCs came the material, which was cDNA or gDNA.

Germline CDR1 LNHDA, CDR2 SQIVND (reference sequence). V was trimmed by 8 bases and J by 2 bases, leaving 12 bases between them. There are 14 residues in the CDR3. TCRdb keeps only in-frame clones here, not all; method: immunoSEQ multiplex PCR. The table has some 100,000 clones, about nine tenths seen once; the top ten hold around 2.1%. Material: peripheral blood. The gene calls are TRBV19 and TRBJ2-2, with D perhaps matching TRBD1 (5 bases). The TCR comes from a man aged 50-59 years with active COVID-19. The CDR3 region has the DNA TGTGCCAGTTCTACTCAGGGAAACACCGGGGAGCTGTTTTTT. It is translated as CASSTQGNTGELFF.